This T cell receptor beta chain was sequenced for a study of Graves' ophthalmopathy and Graves' hyperthyroidism. From RNA, the CDR3 regions of TCR beta chains were amplified and sequenced. HTBI primers were used in a first-round RT-PCR, which preceded a second-round multiplex PCR. TCRdb re-analysed the multiplex PCR reads in MiXCR, keeping a single row per CDR3 protein. The sample includes 650,000 to 900,000 distinct CDR3 sequences, roughly 40% of them seen just once. The CDR3 sequence is 8 residues long. Germline V gene data show CDR1 as MGHDK and CDR2 as SYGVNS. Study-wide results and caveats: Sensitivity reached 55% to 71% and specificity 72.22% when the model predicted ophthalmopathy progression.

Uncontrolled infections, other autoimmune diseases, pregnancy or lactation barred patients from enrollment. Regarding this clonotype: Its antigen is currently unknown. Relative to the germline gene, one junction end is altered; a read error may explain this.

Sequenced sample: peripheral blood. The rearrangement uses TRBV25-1 and TRBJ1-1; no definite D call. The receptor's source is an adult man with Graves' ophthalmopathy. The CDR3 sequence is CASSDSAF. The CDR3 DNA sequence: TGTGCCAGCAGTGATTCGGCTTTT.